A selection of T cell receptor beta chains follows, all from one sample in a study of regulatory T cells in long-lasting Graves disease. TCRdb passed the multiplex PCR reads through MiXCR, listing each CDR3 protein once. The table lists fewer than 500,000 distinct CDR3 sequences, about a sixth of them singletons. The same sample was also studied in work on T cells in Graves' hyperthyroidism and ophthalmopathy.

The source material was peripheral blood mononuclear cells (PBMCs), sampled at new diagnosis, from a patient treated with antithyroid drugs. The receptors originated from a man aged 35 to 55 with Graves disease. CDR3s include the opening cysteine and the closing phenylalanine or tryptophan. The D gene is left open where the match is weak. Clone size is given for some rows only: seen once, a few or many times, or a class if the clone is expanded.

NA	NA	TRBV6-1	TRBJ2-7	CASLGQGYEQYF	TGTGCCAGCCTCGGGCAGGGCTACGAGCAGTACTTC
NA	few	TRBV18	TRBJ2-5	CASSPAGAKTQYF	TGTGCCAGCTCACCAGCCGGAGCAAAGACTCAGTACTTC
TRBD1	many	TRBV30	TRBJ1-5	CACGTGNQPQHF	TGTGCCTGCGGGACAGGGAATCAGCCCCAGCATTTT
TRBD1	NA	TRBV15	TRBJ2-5	CASGTGAGETQYF	TGTGCCAGCGGGACAGGGGCAGGGGAGACCCAGTACTTC
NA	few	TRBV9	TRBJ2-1	CASTPSGGSSYNEQFF	TGTGCCAGCACACCGAGCGGAGGGAGCTCCTACAATGAGCAGTTCTTC
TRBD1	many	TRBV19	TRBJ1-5	CASSLRGGTGGQPQHF	TGTGCCAGTAGTCTCCGGGGGGGGACAGGGGGTCAGCCCCAGCATTTT
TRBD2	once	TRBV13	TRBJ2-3	CASSFRPFAGGLDTQYF	TGTGCCAGCAGCTTCCGGCCTTTTGCGGGAGGCCTAGATACGCAGTATTTT
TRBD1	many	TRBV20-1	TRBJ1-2	CSAFEGAEGYTF	TGCAGTGCTTTCGAGGGGGCTGAGGGCTACACCTTC
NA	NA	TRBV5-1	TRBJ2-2	CASSPRQPGELFF	TGCGCCAGCAGCCCAAGACAGCCCGGGGAGCTGTTTTTT
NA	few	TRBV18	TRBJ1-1	CASSVEDSTEAFF	TGTGCCAGCTCAGTAGAGGATAGCACTGAAGCTTTCTTT
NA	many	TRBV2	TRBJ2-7	CASSEGPVSYEQYF	TGCGCCAGCAGTGAGGGGCCAGTCTCCTACGAGCAGTACTTC
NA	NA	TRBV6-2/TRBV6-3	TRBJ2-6	CASSYLTPKATGTPSGANVLTF	TGTGCCAGCAGTTACCTCACCCCGAAAGCCACAGGGACTCCCTCTGGGGCCAACGTCCTGACTTTC
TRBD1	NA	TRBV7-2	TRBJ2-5	CATSRPYRGEQETQYF	TGTGCCACCTCCCGACCGTACAGGGGCGAACAAGAGACCCAGTACTTC
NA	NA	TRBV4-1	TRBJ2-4	CASSQDEGMTKNIQYF	TGCGCCAGCAGCCAAGATGAAGGGATGACTAAAAACATTCAGTACTTC
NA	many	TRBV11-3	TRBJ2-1	CASSWSGFEQFF	TGTGCCAGCAGCTGGAGTGGTTTTGAGCAGTTCTTC
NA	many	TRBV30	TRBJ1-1	CAWRDPGFAEAFF	TGTGCCTGGAGGGATCCGGGGTTCGCTGAAGCTTTCTTT
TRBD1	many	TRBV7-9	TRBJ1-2	CASSSGQGHGYTF	TGTGCCAGCAGCTCCGGACAGGGGCATGGCTACACCTTC
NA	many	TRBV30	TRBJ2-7	CAWSTGSYEQYF	TGTGCCTGGAGTACGGGTTCCTACGAGCAGTACTTC
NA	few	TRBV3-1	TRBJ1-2	CASSQDLYYGYTF	TGTGCCAGCAGCCAAGATCTGTACTATGGCTACACCTTC
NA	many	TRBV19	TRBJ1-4	CASSLRRTINEKLFF	TGTGCCAGTAGTCTTCGGAGGACCATAAATGAAAAACTGTTTTTT
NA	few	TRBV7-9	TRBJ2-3	CASSAYPGSDRSRTDTQYF	TGTGCCAGCAGCGCTTATCCTGGAAGCGACAGGTCCCGCACAGATACGCAGTATTTT
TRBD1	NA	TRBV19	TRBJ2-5	CASRPGQGHQETQYF	TGTGCCAGTAGACCGGGACAGGGGCACCAAGAGACCCAGTACTTC
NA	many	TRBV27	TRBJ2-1	CASSLTLANEQFF	TGTGCCAGCAGTTTGACGTTGGCGAATGAGCAGTTCTTC
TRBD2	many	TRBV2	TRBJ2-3	CASDGTSGRAVTQYF	TGTGCCAGCGATGGGACTAGCGGGAGGGCAGTTACGCAGTATTTT
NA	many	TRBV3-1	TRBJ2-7	CASSQDGTSYEQYF	TGTGCCAGCAGCCAAGATGGGACCTCCTACGAGCAGTACTTC
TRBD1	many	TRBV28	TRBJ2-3	CASSSGTGGIGRTDTQYF	TGTGCCAGCAGTTCCGGGACAGGGGGCATCGGCAGGACAGATACGCAGTATTTT
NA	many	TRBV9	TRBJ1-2	CASSVQASNYGYTF	TGTGCCAGCAGCGTTCAGGCCTCTAACTATGGCTACACCTTC
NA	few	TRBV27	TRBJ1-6	CASTKAGNNSPLHF	TGTGCCAGTACGAAGGCAGGGAACAATTCACCCCTCCACTTT
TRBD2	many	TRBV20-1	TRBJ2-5	CSAEDRLTSGVQETQYF	TGCAGTGCAGAAGACCGCTTGACTAGCGGAGTCCAAGAGACCCAGTACTTC
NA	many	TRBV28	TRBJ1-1	CASGVNTEAFF	TGTGCCAGTGGGGTCAACACTGAAGCTTTCTTT
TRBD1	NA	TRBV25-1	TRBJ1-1	CASSRATGMNTEAFF	TGTGCCAGCAGCCGGGCGACAGGGATGAACACTGAAGCTTTCTTT
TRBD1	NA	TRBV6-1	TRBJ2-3	CASRRDRKTDTQYF	TGTGCCAGCAGGAGGGACAGAAAAACAGATACGCAGTATTTT